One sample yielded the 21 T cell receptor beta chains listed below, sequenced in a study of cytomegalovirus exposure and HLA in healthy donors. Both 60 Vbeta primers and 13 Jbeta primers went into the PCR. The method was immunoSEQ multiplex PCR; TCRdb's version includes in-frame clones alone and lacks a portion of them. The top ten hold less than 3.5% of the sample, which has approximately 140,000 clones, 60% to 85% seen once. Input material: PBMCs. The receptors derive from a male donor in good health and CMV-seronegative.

CDR3 residues: CASSPGQGQNIQYF. In DNA, the CDR3 is TGCGCCAGCAGCCCAGGACAGGGACAAAACATTCAGTACTTC. The V call is TRBV10-2, the J call TRBJ2-4, with 8 bases identical to TRBD1. This CDR3 has 14 amino acids. Germline V CDR1 and CDR2: WSHSY, SAAADI. Unmatched junction bases numbered 6, after V lost 6 bases and J lost 5 bases.

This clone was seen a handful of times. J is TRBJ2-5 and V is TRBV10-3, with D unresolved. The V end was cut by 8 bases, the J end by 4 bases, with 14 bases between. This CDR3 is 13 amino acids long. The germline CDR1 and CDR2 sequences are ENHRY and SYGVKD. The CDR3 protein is CAIRDSLGETQYF. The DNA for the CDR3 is TGTGCCATCCGCGACTCCTTGGGAGAGACCCAGTACTTC.

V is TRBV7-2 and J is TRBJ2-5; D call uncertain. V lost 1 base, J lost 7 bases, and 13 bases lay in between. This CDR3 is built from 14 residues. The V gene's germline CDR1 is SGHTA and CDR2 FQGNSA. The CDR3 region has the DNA TGTGCCAGCAGCTTAGAAGGCCCGGGTGGGACCCAGTACTTC. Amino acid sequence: CASSLEGPGGTQYF. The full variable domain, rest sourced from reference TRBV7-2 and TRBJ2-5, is GAGVSQSPSNKVTEKGKDVELRCDPISGHTALYWYRQSLGQGLEFLIYFQGNSAPDKSGLPSDRFSAERTGGSVSTLTIQRTQQEDSAVYLCASSLEGPGGTQYFGPGTRLLVL.

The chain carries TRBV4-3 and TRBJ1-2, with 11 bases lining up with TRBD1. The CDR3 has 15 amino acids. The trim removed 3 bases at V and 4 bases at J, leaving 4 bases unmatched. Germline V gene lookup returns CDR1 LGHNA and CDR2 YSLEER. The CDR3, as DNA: TGCGCCAGCAGCCAGGGGGGACAGGGGGGCTATGGCTACACCTTC. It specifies CASSQGGQGGYGYTF.

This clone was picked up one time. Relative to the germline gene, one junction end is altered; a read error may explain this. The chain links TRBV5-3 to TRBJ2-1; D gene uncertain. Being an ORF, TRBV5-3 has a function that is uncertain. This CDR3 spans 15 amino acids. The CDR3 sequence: CASSSDWSSYNEQFF. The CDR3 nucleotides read TGTGCCAGCAGCTCCGACTGGAGCTCCTACAATGAGCAGTTCTTC.

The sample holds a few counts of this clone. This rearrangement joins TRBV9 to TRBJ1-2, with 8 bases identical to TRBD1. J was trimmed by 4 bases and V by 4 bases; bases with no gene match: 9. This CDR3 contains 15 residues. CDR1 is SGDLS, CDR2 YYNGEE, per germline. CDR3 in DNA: TGTGCCAGCAGCACTCGACAGGGGATAGGCTATGGCTACACCTTC. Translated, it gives CASSTRQGIGYGYTF.

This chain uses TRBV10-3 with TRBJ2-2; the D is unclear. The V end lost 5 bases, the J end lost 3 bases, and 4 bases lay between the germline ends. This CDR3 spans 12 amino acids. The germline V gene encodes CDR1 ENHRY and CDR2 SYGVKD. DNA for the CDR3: TGTGCCATCAGTAAGCACACCGGGGAGCTGTTTTTT. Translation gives CAISKHTGELFF.

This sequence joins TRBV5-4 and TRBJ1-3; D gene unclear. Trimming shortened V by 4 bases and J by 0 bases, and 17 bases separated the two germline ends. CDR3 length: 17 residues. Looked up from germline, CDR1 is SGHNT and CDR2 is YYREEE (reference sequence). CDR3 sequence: CASSRPGVWDSGNTIYF. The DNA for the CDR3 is TGTGCCAGCAGCCGCCCCGGGGTATGGGACTCTGGAAACACCATATATTTT.

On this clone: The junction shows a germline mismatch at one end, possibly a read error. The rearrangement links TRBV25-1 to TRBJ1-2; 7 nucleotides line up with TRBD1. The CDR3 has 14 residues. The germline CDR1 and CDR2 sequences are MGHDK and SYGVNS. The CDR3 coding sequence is TGTGCCAGCAGTGAGGGACAGCGTCGCTATGGCTACCCCTTC. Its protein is CASSEGQRRYGYPF.

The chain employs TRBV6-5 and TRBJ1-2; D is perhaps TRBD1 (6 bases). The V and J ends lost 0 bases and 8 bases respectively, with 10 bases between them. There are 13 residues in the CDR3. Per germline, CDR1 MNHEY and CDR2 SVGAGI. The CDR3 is CASSYSSTGGYTF. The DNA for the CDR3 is TGTGCCAGCAGTTACTCGAGTACAGGGGGCTACACCTTC.

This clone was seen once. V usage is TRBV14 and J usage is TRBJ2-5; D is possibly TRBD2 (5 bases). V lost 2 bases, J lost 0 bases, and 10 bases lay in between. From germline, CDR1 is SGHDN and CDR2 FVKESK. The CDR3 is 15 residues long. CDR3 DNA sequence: TGTGCCAGCAGCCAACAGACTACCTACCAAGAGACCCAGTACTTC. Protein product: CASSQQTTYQETQYF.

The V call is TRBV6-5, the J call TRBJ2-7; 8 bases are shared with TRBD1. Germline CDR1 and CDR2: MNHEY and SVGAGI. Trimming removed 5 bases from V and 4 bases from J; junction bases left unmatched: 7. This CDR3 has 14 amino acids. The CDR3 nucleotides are TGTGCCAGCAGTGAGTTCCAGGGGGCGTACGAGCAGTACTTC. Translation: CASSEFQGAYEQYF.

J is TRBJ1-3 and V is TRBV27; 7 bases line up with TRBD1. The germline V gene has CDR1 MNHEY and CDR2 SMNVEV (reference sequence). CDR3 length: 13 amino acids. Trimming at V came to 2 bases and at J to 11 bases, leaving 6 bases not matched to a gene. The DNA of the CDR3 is TGTGCCAGCAGTTTAAAAGGGGGCTATGCCATATATTTT. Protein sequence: CASSLKGGYAIYF.

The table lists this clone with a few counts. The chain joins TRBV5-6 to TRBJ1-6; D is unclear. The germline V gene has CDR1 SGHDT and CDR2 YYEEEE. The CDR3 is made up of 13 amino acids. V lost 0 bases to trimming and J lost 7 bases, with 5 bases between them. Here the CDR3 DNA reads TGTGCCAGCAGCTTGGCGGGGAATTCACCCCTCCACTTT. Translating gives CASSLAGNSPLHF.

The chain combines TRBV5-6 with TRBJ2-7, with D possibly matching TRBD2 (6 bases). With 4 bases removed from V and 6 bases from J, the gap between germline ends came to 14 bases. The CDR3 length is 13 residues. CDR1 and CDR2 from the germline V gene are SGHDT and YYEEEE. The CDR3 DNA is TGTGCCAGCAGCAACGGAGGAGGGTTCGAGCAGTACTTC. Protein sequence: CASSNGGGFEQYF.

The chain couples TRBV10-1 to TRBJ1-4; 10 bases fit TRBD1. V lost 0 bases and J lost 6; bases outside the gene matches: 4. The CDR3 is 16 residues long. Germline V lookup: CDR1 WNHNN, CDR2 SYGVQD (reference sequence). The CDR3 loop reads CASSESGDRGDEKLFF. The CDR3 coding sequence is TGCGCCAGCAGTGAGTCGGGGGACAGGGGAGATGAAAAACTGTTTTTT.

CDR3 coding DNA: TGTGCCAGCAGCGGGGTGGGGGGCTCTGGAAACACCATATATTTT. Translating gives CASSGVGGSGNTIYF. The genes are TRBV7-6 and TRBJ1-3; a possible D gene is TRBD1 (5 bases). Germline CDR1 and CDR2: SGHVS and FNYEAQ. Deletions cut 5 bases from V and 0 bases from J, with 11 bases between. This CDR3 is built from 15 residues.

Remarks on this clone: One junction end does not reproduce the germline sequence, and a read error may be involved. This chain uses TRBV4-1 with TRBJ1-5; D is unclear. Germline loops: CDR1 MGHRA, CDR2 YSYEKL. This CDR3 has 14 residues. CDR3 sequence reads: CASIQATDLQPQHF. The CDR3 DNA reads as TGCGCCAGCATCCAAGCAACAGATTTGCAGCCCCAGCATTTT.

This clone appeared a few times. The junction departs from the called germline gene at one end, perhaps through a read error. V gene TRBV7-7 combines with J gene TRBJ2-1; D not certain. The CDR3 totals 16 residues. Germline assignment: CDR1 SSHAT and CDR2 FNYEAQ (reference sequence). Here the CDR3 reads CASSLRLVSSYNEQFF. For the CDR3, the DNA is TGTGCTAGCAGCCTCCGACTCGTGAGCTCCTACAATGAGCAGTTCTTC. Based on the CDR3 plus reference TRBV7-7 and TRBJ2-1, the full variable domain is GAGVSQSPRYKVTKRGQDVTLRCDPISSHATLYWYQQALGQGPEFLTYFNYEAQPDKSGLPSDRFSAERPEGSISTLTIQRTEQRDSAMYRCASSLRLVSSYNEQFFGPGTRLTVL.

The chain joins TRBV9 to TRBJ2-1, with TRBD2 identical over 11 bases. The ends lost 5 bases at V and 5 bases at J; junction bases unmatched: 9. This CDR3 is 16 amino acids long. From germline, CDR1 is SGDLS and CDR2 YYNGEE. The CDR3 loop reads CASSASSGGFNNEQFF. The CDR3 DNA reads TGTGCCAGCAGTGCTTCTAGCGGGGGGTTCAACAATGAGCAGTTCTTC.

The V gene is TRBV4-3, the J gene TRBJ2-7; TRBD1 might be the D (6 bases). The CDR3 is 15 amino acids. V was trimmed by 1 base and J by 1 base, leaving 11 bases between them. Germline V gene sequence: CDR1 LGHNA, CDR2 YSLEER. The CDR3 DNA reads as TGCGCCAGCAGCCAAGGACAGGCCTTTTCCTACGAGCAGTACTTC. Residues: CASSQGQAFSYEQYF.